This T cell receptor (beta chain) was sequenced during a study of T cell changes during pregnancy in multiple sclerosis. This CDR3 is 16 amino acids long. V trimming: 5 bases; J trimming: 0 bases; junction bases outside the gene matches: 7. Per the germline V gene, CDR1 is SGHVS and CDR2 is FQNEAQ. Data came from immunoSEQ multiplex PCR; TCRdb stores just in-frame clones and leaves some out. This table holds tens of thousands of clones, 80% to 95% found once. The clonotype comes from a female donor with multiple sclerosis, enrolled in a pregnancy study. The chain links TRBV7-8 to TRBJ1-5; 7 nucleotides line up with TRBD1. The sample consisted of peripheral blood, taken in the second trimester of pregnancy. The DNA of the CDR3 is TGTGCCAGCAGCCCCATCAGGGGGAATAGCAATCAGCCCCAGCATTTT. The encoded protein is CASSPIRGNSNQPQHF. Filled out from reference TRBV7-8 and TRBJ1-5, the complete variable domain reads GAGVSQSPRYKVAKRGQDVALRCDPISGHVSLFWYQQALGQGPEFLTYFQNEAQLDKSGLPSDRFFAERPEGSVSTLKIQRTQQEDSAVYLCASSPIRGNSNQPQHFGDGTRLSIL.